The sequence of this T cell receptor beta chain was determined in a study of T cell responses to AZD1222 COVID-19 vaccine. Study observations and caveats: The donor group comprised mostly white British people and more females; the analysis possibly underestimated clonal diversity.

Produced via immunoSEQ multiplex PCR; TCRdb's table is partial and in-frame only. The sample includes approximately 50,000 clones, less than 90% of them seen just once. The junction had 8 bases not matched to a gene; V was cut back by 8 bases and J by 2 bases. CDR3 size: 15 residues. Germline V gene lookup returns CDR1 LNHDA and CDR2 SQIVND (reference sequence). A remark on this clone: The antigen remains undetermined.

This chain joins TRBV19 and TRBJ2-5, with 10 positions matching TRBD2. This sequence originates from an adult who received the AZD1222 COVID-19 vaccine. Sequenced material: peripheral blood, taken 28 days after the second AZD1222 dose. The CDR3 bases are TGTGCCAGTCGAGGACTAGCGGCAAATCAAGAGACCCAGTACTTC. Protein product: CASRGLAANQETQYF.